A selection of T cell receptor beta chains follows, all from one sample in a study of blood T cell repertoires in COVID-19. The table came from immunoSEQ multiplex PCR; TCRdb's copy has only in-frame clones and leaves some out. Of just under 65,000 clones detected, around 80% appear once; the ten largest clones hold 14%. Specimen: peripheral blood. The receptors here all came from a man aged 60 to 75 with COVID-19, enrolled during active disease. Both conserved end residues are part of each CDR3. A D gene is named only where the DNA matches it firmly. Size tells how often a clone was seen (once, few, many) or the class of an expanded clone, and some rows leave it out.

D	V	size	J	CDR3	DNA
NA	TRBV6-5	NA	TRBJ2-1	CATRDSRSGEQFF	TGTGCCACCCGGGACTCCAGATCCGGTGAGCAGTTCTTC
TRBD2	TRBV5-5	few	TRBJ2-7	CASSLGLADYEQYF	TGTGCCAGCAGCTTGGGACTAGCCGACTACGAGCAGTACTTC
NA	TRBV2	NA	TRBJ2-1	CASSASARKSYNEQFF	TGTGCCAGCAGCGCTTCTGCGCGGAAGTCCTACAATGAGCAGTTCTTC
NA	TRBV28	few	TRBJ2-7	CASSPPLAYEQYF	TGTGCCAGCTCGCCTCCCCTAGCCTACGAGCAGTACTTC
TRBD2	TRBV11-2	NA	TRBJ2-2	CASSGAGLALHGELFF	TGTGCCAGCAGCGGAGCGGGACTAGCGCTTCACGGGGAGCTGTTTTTT
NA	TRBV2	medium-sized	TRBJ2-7	CASSEIYEQYF	TGTGCCAGCAGCGAGATCTACGAGCAGTACTTC
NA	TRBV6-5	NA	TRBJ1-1	CASMLGEGTEAFF	TGTGCCAGCATGCTGGGAGAGGGCACTGAAGCTTTCTTT
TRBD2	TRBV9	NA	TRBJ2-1	CASSVVAGGDNEQFF	TGTGCCAGCAGCGTAGTAGCGGGGGGCGACAATGAGCAGTTCTTC
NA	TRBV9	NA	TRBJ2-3	CASSVGAGATDTQYF	TGTGCCAGCAGCGTAGGGGCGGGGGCGACAGATACGCAGTATTTT
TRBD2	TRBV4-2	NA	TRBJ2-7	CASSLVAGVNEQYF	TGTGCCAGCAGCCTCGTAGCGGGAGTAAACGAGCAGTACTTC
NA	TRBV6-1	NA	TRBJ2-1	CASSDDSSYNEQFF	TGTGCCAGCAGTGACGACAGCTCCTACAATGAGCAGTTCTTC
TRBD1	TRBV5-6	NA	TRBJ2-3	CASNKQGAGTDTQYF	TGTGCCAGCAACAAACAGGGGGCGGGTACAGATACGCAGTATTTT
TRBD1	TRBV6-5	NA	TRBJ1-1	CAKTGRQNTEAFF	TGTGCCAAGACAGGGAGGCAGAACACTGAAGCTTTCTTT
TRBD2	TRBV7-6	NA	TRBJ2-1	CASSLGTSSYNEQFF	TGTGCCAGCAGCCTTGGGACTAGCTCCTACAATGAGCAGTTCTTC
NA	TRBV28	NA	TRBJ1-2	CASSVNYGYTF	TGTGCCAGCAGTGTAAACTATGGCTACACCTTC
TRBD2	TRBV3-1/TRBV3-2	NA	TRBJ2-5	CASSSRLAGDQETQYF	TGTGCCAGCAGCTCACGACTAGCGGGAGATCAAGAGACCCAGTACTTC
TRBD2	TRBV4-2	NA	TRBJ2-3	CASSLDGGLIADTQYF	TGTGCCAGCAGTCTCGACGGGGGACTAATAGCAGATACGCAGTATTTT
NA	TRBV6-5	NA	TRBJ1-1	CASSKTNTEAFF	TGTGCCAGCAGTAAAACAAACACTGAAGCTTTCTTT
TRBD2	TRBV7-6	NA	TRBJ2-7	CASSLGVGLAGGNEQYF	TGTGCCAGCAGCTTAGGAGTGGGACTAGCGGGAGGGAACGAGCAGTACTTC
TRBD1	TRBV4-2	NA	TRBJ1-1	CASSFRTGETEAFF	TGTGCCAGCAGCTTTCGGACAGGGGAAACTGAAGCTTTCTTT
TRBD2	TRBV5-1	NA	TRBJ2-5	CASSLDSGRAMKTQYF	TGCGCCAGCAGCTTGGATAGCGGGAGGGCCATGAAGACCCAGTACTTC
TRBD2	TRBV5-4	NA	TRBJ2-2	CASSLTSGTNTGELFF	TGTGCCAGCAGCTTAACTAGCGGGACAAACACCGGGGAGCTGTTTTTT
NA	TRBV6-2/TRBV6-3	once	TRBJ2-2	CASSRSTGELFF	TGTGCCAGCAGTCGCAGCACCGGGGAGCTGTTTTTT
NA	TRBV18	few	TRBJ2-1	CASSPPNGEDEQFF	TGTGCCAGCTCACCGCCGAATGGGGAGGATGAGCAGTTCTTC
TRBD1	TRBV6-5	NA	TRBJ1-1	CASSMDRGGTEAFF	TGTGCCAGCAGCATGGACAGGGGGGGTACTGAAGCTTTCTTT
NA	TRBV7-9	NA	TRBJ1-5	CASSLGREGQPQHF	TGTGCCAGCAGCTTAGGCAGGGAGGGGCAGCCCCAGCATTTT
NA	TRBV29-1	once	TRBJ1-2	CSVEDQTYGYTF	TGCAGCGTTGAAGACCAAACATATGGCTACACCTTC
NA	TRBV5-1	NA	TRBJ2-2	CASSSTRNTGELFF	TGCGCCAGCAGCAGTACTCGGAACACCGGGGAGCTGTTTTTT
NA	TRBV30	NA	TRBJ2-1	CAWSPGLSYNEQFF	TGTGCCTGGAGTCCGGGACTCTCCTACAATGAGCAGTTCTTC
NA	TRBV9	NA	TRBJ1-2	CASSETLNYGYTF	TGTGCCAGCAGCGAAACATTGAACTATGGCTACACCTTC